Following are 7 T cell receptor beta chains from one sample sequenced in a study of blood T cell repertoires in COVID-19. Data came from immunoSEQ multiplex PCR; TCRdb stores just in-frame clones and leaves some out. The sample lists around 180,000 clones, 80% occurring once. Specimen: peripheral blood. These receptors were obtained from an older man with active or convalescent COVID-19.

This chain uses TRBV7-8 with TRBJ1-5; D unclear. CDR1 and CDR2 from the germline V gene are SGHVS and FQNEAQ. V was trimmed by 3 bases and J by 2 bases, leaving 8 bases between them. The CDR3 has 14 amino acids. The CDR3 is CASSFDTGNQPQHF. CDR3 bases: TGTGCCAGCAGCTTTGACACCGGCAATCAGCCCCAGCATTTT.

This sequence joins TRBV6-5 and TRBJ2-4; possibly TRBD2 for D (5 bases). This CDR3 region has 14 residues. Per the germline V gene, CDR1 is MNHEY and CDR2 is SVGAGI. The ends were cut back, 7 bases at V and 8 bases at J, with 18 bases in the middle. The CDR3 DNA is TGTGCCAGCACCCTTTCCTCGGGATGGGACATTCAGTACTTC. Translated, it gives CASTLSSGWDIQYF.

Turning to this clone: The sample contains more than one DNA sequence encoding this CDR3. The J gene is TRBJ1-1, the V gene TRBV6-5, with D perhaps TRBD1 (5 bases). Per germline, CDR1 MNHEY and CDR2 SVGAGI. Trimming pared 3 bases from V and 0 bases from J, leaving 8 bases between. This CDR3 is built from 14 residues. This CDR3 is CASSYDRLNTEAFF. The CDR3 DNA reads TGTGCCAGCAGTTATGACAGATTGAACACTGAAGCTTTCTTT.

The chain uses TRBV10-3 and TRBJ2-7, with D possibly being TRBD1 (6 bases). Germline CDR1 ENHRY, CDR2 SYGVKD. V lost 11 bases, J lost 7 bases, and 18 bases lay in between. The CDR3 is 12 amino acids. DNA for the CDR3: TGTGCCCACGGGGCAGGGGCGAGGGAGCAGTACTTC. It encodes CAHGAGAREQYF.

In the case of this clone: The sample carries other DNA sequences with the same CDR3. The genes are TRBV5-1 and TRBJ2-3; TRBD2 matches 8 bases. V lost 3 bases and J lost 0; bases outside the gene matches: 3. Germline CDR1 SGHRS, CDR2 YFSETQ. The CDR3 is 15 amino acids. In DNA, the CDR3 is TGCGCCAGCAGCTCCATAGCGGGGAGCACAGATACGCAGTATTTT. It yields the protein CASSSIAGSTDTQYF.

The chain is built from TRBV10-3 and TRBJ2-7; 8 nucleotides align to TRBD2. This CDR3 comprises 15 residues. The junction had 4 bases not matched to a gene; V was cut back by 0 bases and J by 3 bases. Germline lookup yields CDR1 ENHRY and CDR2 SYGVKD. DNA for the CDR3: TGTGCCATCAGTGAGTCTGGGACTAGAGTCTACGAGCAGTACTTC. Its protein product is CAISESGTRVYEQYF.

The V gene is TRBV3-1 (or the pseudogene TRBV3-2), the J gene TRBJ2-7; D remains unclear. Germline V gene data show CDR1 as LGHDT and CDR2 as YNNKEL (reference sequence). This CDR3 is 12 amino acids long. V dropped 3 bases and J dropped 8 bases, with 11 bases sitting between them. The CDR3 bases are TGTGCCAGCAGCCAGGCCCCCAATCAGCAGTACTTC. This gives the protein CASSQAPNQQYF.